What follows are 21 T cell receptor beta chains derived from one specimen sequenced in a study of blood T cell repertoires in COVID-19. The repertoire was sequenced with immunoSEQ multiplex PCR; TCRdb's copy has only in-frame clones and lacks some. The table includes 350,000 to 450,000 clones, 85% detected once. The material sequenced was peripheral blood. These receptor sequences come from a woman aged 18-29 years with acute or convalescent COVID-19.

V and J are TRBV29-1 and TRBJ1-2, with D tentatively TRBD1 (6 bases). V lost 7 bases and J 4 bases, leaving 16 bases between the germline ends. Germline V CDR1 and CDR2: SQVTM, ANQGSEA. The CDR3 consists of 13 residues. The chain's CDR3 is CSAQGGGVYGYTF. The CDR3 nucleotides read TGCAGCGCACAGGGTGGTGGGGTCTATGGCTACACCTTC.

This chain joins TRBV6-1 and TRBJ1-1, with D tentatively TRBD1 (6 bases). Trimming shortened V by 3 bases and J by 7 bases, and 21 bases separated the two germline ends. CDR1 MNHNS and CDR2 SASEGT come from the germline V gene. The CDR3 sequence is 16 residues long. The chain's CDR3 is CASSDWSGGQQGEAFF. CDR3 sequence (DNA): TGTGCCAGCAGTGACTGGAGCGGGGGTCAACAGGGTGAAGCTTTCTTT.

Comment on this clone: Other DNA sequences in the sample encode the same CDR3. The rearrangement uses TRBV5-5 and TRBJ1-1; D gene ambiguous. Germline V gene data show CDR1 as SGHKS and CDR2 as YYEKEE (reference sequence). V was clipped by 2 bases and J by 0 bases, with 5 bases between them. This CDR3 region has 13 residues. Written as DNA, the CDR3 is TGTGCCAGCAGCTTTTCCATGAACACTGAAGCTTTCTTT. Protein product: CASSFSMNTEAFF.

The chain links TRBV19 to TRBJ2-2, with D possibly matching TRBD2 (5 bases). The CDR3 runs to 15 residues. Trimming removed 3 bases from V and 2 bases from J, with 10 bases in between. Germline CDR1 reads LNHDA; CDR2 reads SQIVND (reference sequence). The CDR3 reads CASSISLANTGELFF. In DNA form, the CDR3 reads TGTGCCAGTAGTATCAGTCTAGCTAACACCGGGGAGCTGTTTTTT.

This clone was observed a few times. V usage is TRBV10-1 and J usage is TRBJ1-2; D may be TRBD1 (6 bases). Trimming pared 2 bases from V and 5 bases from J, leaving 12 bases between. CDR1 and CDR2 from the germline V gene are WNHNN and SYGVQD (reference sequence). This CDR3 comprises 14 residues. The CDR3 coding sequence is TGCGCCAGCAGTGAGACGGGGACAAGTTATGGCTACACCTTC. Amino acids: CASSETGTSYGYTF.

The J gene is TRBJ2-2, the V gene TRBV3-1 (or the pseudogene TRBV3-2); D call uncertain. The CDR3 covers 14 residues. V lost 4 bases and J lost 5, with 11 bases in between. CDR1 is LGHDT, CDR2 YNNKEL, per germline (reference sequence). Here the CDR3 DNA reads TGTGCCAGCAGCCGCACGTTAGAGACCGGGGAGCTGTTTTTT. Amino acid sequence: CASSRTLETGELFF.

The rearrangement links TRBV9 to TRBJ1-2; 9 nucleotides align to TRBD1. Germline assignment: CDR1 SGDLS and CDR2 YYNGEE. The CDR3 contains 15 residues. V shed 4 bases and J 2 bases; nucleotides not matched to a gene: 6. CDR3 residues: CASSPGQGMNYGYTF. The DNA of the CDR3 is TGTGCCAGCAGCCCAGGACAGGGGATGAACTATGGCTACACCTTC.

The chain employs TRBV20-1 and TRBJ1-2; no reliable D call. The CDR3 has 12 amino acids. Germline V gene data show CDR1 as DFQATT and CDR2 as SNEGSKA (reference sequence). The V and J ends lost 3 bases and 4 bases respectively, with 9 bases between them. The CDR3 is CSASITAYGYTF. The CDR3 bases are TGCAGTGCTAGTATCACAGCCTATGGCTACACCTTC.

This clone was detected only once. V is TRBV5-3 and J is TRBJ2-7; the match to TRBD1 covers 7 bases. TRBV5-3 is an open reading frame whose function is uncertain. The CDR3 spans 14 residues. The ends lost 9 bases at V and 1 base at J; junction bases unmatched: 10. Written as DNA, the CDR3 is TGTGCCACAATGGTCCGGGACAGATCCTACGAGCAGTACTTC. It codes for CATMVRDRSYEQYF.

The chain links TRBV5-1 to TRBJ2-1; 10 nucleotides align to TRBD2. CDR1 SGHRS and CDR2 YFSETQ come from the germline V gene. With V trimmed by 4 bases and J by 8 bases, 9 bases remained unmatched. The CDR3 is made up of 15 amino acids. Here the CDR3 reads CASSHQRGGRDEQFF. DNA for the CDR3: TGCGCCAGCAGCCACCAGCGGGGGGGCCGGGATGAGCAGTTCTTC.

This rearrangement joins TRBV2 to TRBJ2-2; tentatively, D is TRBD2 (5 bases). The germline V and J ends were trimmed by 7 bases and 8 bases, with 11 bases remaining between them. This CDR3 region has 12 residues. Germline V lookup: CDR1 SNHLY, CDR2 FYNNEI. The CDR3 spells CASTERVGELFF. The CDR3 DNA reads as TGTGCCAGCACGGAGAGGGTGGGGGAGCTGTTTTTT.

The CDR3 bases are TGTGCCAGCAGCTTAAAAACGAGGTTTGGCAATGAGCAGTTCTTC. It encodes CASSLKTRFGNEQFF. J is TRBJ2-1 and V is TRBV7-9; D remains ambiguous. The CDR3 has 15 residues. V lost 2 bases and J lost 6, with 14 bases in between. The germline V gene encodes CDR1 SEHNR and CDR2 FQNEAQ (reference sequence).

The chain is built from TRBV2 and TRBJ2-7; D is undetermined. This CDR3 comprises 12 residues. Germline loops: CDR1 SNHLY, CDR2 FYNNEI. V lost 5 bases, J lost 7 bases, and 12 bases lay in between. CDR3 in amino acids: CASSLSAGEQYF. The DNA for the CDR3 is TGTGCCAGCAGTCTCTCGGCCGGGGAGCAGTACTTC.

This clone was seen a single time. J is TRBJ1-2 and V is TRBV28; D is ambiguous. The germline CDR1 and CDR2 sequences are MDHEN and SYDVKM. V was cut by 1 base and J by 5 bases, with 14 bases left in between. The CDR3 has 15 residues. CDR3 DNA: TGTGCCAGCAGTTTATCGGGAGACGGATTGTATGGCTACACCTTC. This codes for CASSLSGDGLYGYTF.

This clone was observed once. The CDR3 DNA follows: TGCGCCAGCAGCTTTTCCGGGACAGGGGCCACCGGGGAGCTGTTTTTT. Encoded protein: CASSFSGTGATGELFF. The rearrangement uses TRBV5-1 and TRBJ2-2; 10 bases match TRBD1. Losses at the gene ends were 2 bases for V and 4 bases for J; bases not matched to a gene: 5. Per germline, CDR1 SGHRS and CDR2 YFSETQ. The CDR3 length is 16 residues.

This clone turned up a few times. This chain joins TRBV12-3 or TRBV12-4 and TRBJ1-5; a possible D gene is TRBD1 (6 bases). Trimming took 6 bases from V and 4 from J, leaving 10 bases between them. This CDR3 is 13 amino acids long. In DNA, the CDR3 is TGTGCCAGCAGGAGTCAGGGGAATCAGCCCCAGCATTTT. Amino acid sequence: CASRSQGNQPQHF.

This clone was observed a few times. The rearrangement uses TRBV27 and TRBJ2-7; TRBD2 matches at 7 bases. Losses at the gene ends were 0 bases for V and 4 bases for J; bases not matched to a gene: 6. The CDR3 spans 15 residues. Germline-derived CDR1 and CDR2 are MNHEY and SMNVEV (reference sequence). CDR3 in DNA: TGTGCCAGCAGTTTATCGGGGGGAGGGCCTTACGAGCAGTACTTC. This sequence encodes CASSLSGGGPYEQYF.

J is TRBJ2-6 and V is TRBV28; D possibly corresponds to TRBD1 (6 bases). Germline assignment: CDR1 MDHEN and CDR2 SYDVKM. V was clipped by 5 bases and J by 0 bases, with 20 bases between them. This CDR3 spans 19 amino acids. DNA of the CDR3: TGTGCCAGCAGTCCCCGGGCTGGGGGCGCAGGCTCTGGGGCCAACGTCCTGACTTTC. Residues: CASSPRAGGAGSGANVLTF.

This chain connects TRBV5-1 to TRBJ1-4; 8 nucleotides match TRBD1. Trimming at V came to 5 bases and at J to 5 bases, leaving 5 bases not matched to a gene. Germline CDR1 and CDR2: SGHRS and YFSETQ. This CDR3 region has 14 residues. Here the CDR3 DNA reads TGCGCCAGCAGTTCCGGGACAGGCAATGAAAAACTGTTTTTT. It codes for CASSSGTGNEKLFF.

This clone occurred once. The V call is TRBV9, the J call TRBJ1-2; no firm D call. Germline loops: CDR1 SGDLS, CDR2 YYNGEE. The CDR3 loop spans 12 amino acids. The V end was cut by 0 bases, the J end by 8 bases, with 8 bases between. The DNA for the CDR3 is TGTGCCAGCAGCGTAGGCGCGGGCGGCTACACCTTC. This codes for CASSVGAGGYTF.

The chain couples TRBV4-1 to TRBJ1-5; 9 nucleotides align to TRBD1. The V and J ends lost 1 base and 9 bases, in that order; junction bases with no gene match: 13. The CDR3 sequence is 17 residues long. Germline V CDR1 and CDR2: MGHRA, YSYEKL. CDR3 region: CASSQAGTGIRQGPQHF. The CDR3, as DNA: TGCGCCAGCAGCCAAGCCGGGACAGGGATAAGGCAGGGGCCCCAGCATTTT.